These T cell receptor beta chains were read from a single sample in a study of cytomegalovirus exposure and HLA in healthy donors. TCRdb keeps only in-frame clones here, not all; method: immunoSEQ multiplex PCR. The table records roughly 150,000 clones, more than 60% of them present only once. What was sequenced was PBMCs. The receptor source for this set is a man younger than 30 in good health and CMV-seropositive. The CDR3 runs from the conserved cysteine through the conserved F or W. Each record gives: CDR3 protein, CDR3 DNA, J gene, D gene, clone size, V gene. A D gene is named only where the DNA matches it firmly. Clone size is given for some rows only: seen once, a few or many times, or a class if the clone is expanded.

CASSQQGRGNQPQHF TGTGCCAGCAGTCAACAGGGTCGCGGCAATCAGCCCCAGCATTTT TRBJ1-5 - - TRBV28
CASRSFGREPSGANVLTF TGTGCCAGCAGGTCCTTCGGGCGGGAGCCCTCTGGGGCCAACGTCCTGACTTTC TRBJ2-6 TRBD2 - TRBV27
CASRDDRGRGEKLFF TGTGCCAGCAGAGACGACAGGGGGCGAGGTGAAAAACTGTTTTTT TRBJ1-4 TRBD1 - TRBV2
CASSPRSGNTIYF TGTGCCAGCAGCCCTCGCTCTGGAAACACCATATATTTT TRBJ1-3 - - TRBV5-4
CAWSKRETRADTQYF TGTGCCTGGAGCAAGCGGGAGACTCGGGCAGATACGCAGTATTTT TRBJ2-3 TRBD2 - TRBV30
CASSTTETGLHGYTF TGTGCCAGTAGTACAACCGAGACAGGGCTGCATGGCTACACCTTC TRBJ1-2 TRBD1 - TRBV19
CASRASGGNEQFF TGTGCCAGCAGAGCTAGCGGGGGGAATGAGCAGTTCTTC TRBJ2-1 TRBD2 - TRBV6-4
CASSPSQVGLASGNEQFF TGTGCCAGCTCACCATCGCAGGTAGGACTAGCGTCCGGCAATGAGCAGTTCTTC TRBJ2-1 TRBD2 few TRBV18
CASSARLGGANEQFF TGCGCCAGCAGCGCTCGGTTGGGGGGGGCCAATGAGCAGTTCTTC TRBJ2-1 - - TRBV5-1
CASRPLGEAGGYEQYF TGCGCCAGCAGACCTCTGGGCGAAGCGGGGGGATACGAGCAGTACTTC TRBJ2-7 TRBD2 once TRBV5-1
CASSLSGTSSYEQYF TGTGCCAGCAGCTTAAGCGGGACGAGCTCCTACGAGCAGTACTTC TRBJ2-7 TRBD2 - TRBV13
CASSLKNGQGSSYEQYF TGCGCCAGCAGCTTGAAGAATGGACAGGGGAGCTCCTACGAGCAGTACTTC TRBJ2-7 TRBD1 - TRBV5-1
CASSPRQDRGTYEQYF TGTGCCAGCTCACCACGGCAGGACAGGGGGACCTACGAGCAGTACTTC TRBJ2-7 TRBD1 - TRBV18
CASSLQYLAGELFF TGTGCCAGCAGCTTACAGTACCTTGCCGGGGAGCTGTTTTTT TRBJ2-2 - - TRBV7-9
CAWNPRTGLNTEAFF TGTGCCTGGAACCCAAGGACCGGACTAAACACTGAAGCTTTCTTT TRBJ1-1 - few TRBV30
CASSQPGLGVYEQYF TGCGCCAGCAGCCAACCCGGGTTAGGCGTCTACGAGCAGTACTTC TRBJ2-7 - once TRBV4-1
CASSLFVTGELFF TGTGCCAGCAGTTTATTCGTGACCGGGGAGCTGTTTTTT TRBJ2-2 - - TRBV27
CASRLAASYNEQFF TGTGCCAGCAGACTAGCGGCCTCCTACAATGAGCAGTTCTTC TRBJ2-1 TRBD2 - TRBV2
CASSLEGQGSETQYF TGTGCCAGCAGCTTAGAGGGACAGGGCTCCGAGACCCAGTACTTC TRBJ2-5 TRBD1 - TRBV7-6
CASRWLAGGPYEQYF TGTGCCAGCAGGTGGCTAGCGGGAGGGCCCTACGAGCAGTACTTC TRBJ2-7 TRBD2 - TRBV6-1
CASRRRLAGEQETQYF TGTGCCAGCAGGCGAAGACTAGCGGGAGAACAAGAGACCCAGTACTTC TRBJ2-5 TRBD2 few TRBV2
CSSSLVGTRYTEAFF TGCTCCAGCAGCTTGGTAGGGACTAGATACACTGAAGCTTTCTTT TRBJ1-1 - - TRBV5-1
CASNRGVYATNEKLFF TGTGCCAGTAACAGGGGGGTATATGCAACTAATGAAAAACTGTTTTTT TRBJ1-4 TRBD1 - TRBV19
CASSVISSGRTKNIQYF TGTGCCAGTAGTGTTATATCTAGCGGGAGAACCAAAAACATTCAGTACTTC TRBJ2-4 TRBD2 - TRBV19
CASSQGQSSYEQYF TGCGCCAGCAGTCAGGGACAGAGCTCCTACGAGCAGTACTTC TRBJ2-7 TRBD1 - TRBV23-1
CASRQGGDTNEQFF TGTGCCAGCAGGCAGGGAGGGGATACCAATGAGCAGTTCTTC TRBJ2-1 TRBD2 - TRBV6-4
CASSLGAPGQAISSF TGTGCCAGCAGCTTGGGGGCCCCGGGACAGGCGATTTCCTCCTTT TRBJ1-3 TRBD1 - TRBV5-6
CARGGTQGQGGDEQFF TGTGCCCGCGGGGGAACTCAGGGTCAAGGAGGGGATGAGCAGTTCTTC TRBJ2-1 TRBD2 few TRBV28
CASSESASGSEEQYF TGCGCCAGCAGTGAGTCGGCTAGCGGGAGTGAAGAGCAGTACTTC TRBJ2-7 TRBD2 few TRBV10-1
CASSTSTGGSYEQYF TGTGCCAGTAGTACTTCGACAGGGGGGTCTTACGAGCAGTACTTC TRBJ2-7 TRBD1 once TRBV19
CASSSHGQAATEAFF TGTGCCAGCAGCTCCCATGGGCAGGCTGCCACTGAAGCTTTCTTT TRBJ1-1 - - TRBV11-2
CASSFLEGEQFF TGTGCCAGCAGCTTCCTAGAGGGTGAGCAGTTCTTC TRBJ2-1 - once TRBV7-8
CASSFSPRSGFRSSYEQYF TGTGCCAGCAGTTTTTCCCCTCGATCAGGGTTTAGGAGCTCCTACGAGCAGTACTTC TRBJ2-7 - - TRBV27
CASSMGRQEKQYF TGTGCCAGTAGTATGGGGCGGCAGGAGAAGCAGTACTTC TRBJ2-7 - - TRBV19
CASSLPYPGTTNTGELFF TGTGCCAGCAGTTTACCATATCCCGGGACAACGAACACCGGGGAGCTGTTTTTT TRBJ2-2 - - TRBV28
CASSWDRAQTQYF TGTGCCAGCAGTTGGGACAGGGCTCAGACCCAGTACTTC TRBJ2-5 TRBD1 - TRBV27
CASRPSGPWADTQYF TGTGCCAGCAGGCCCAGCGGTCCCTGGGCAGATACGCAGTATTTT TRBJ2-3 - - TRBV28
CASSLAGTGGYYGYTF TGTGCCAGCAGCTTGGCCGGGACAGGGGGCTACTATGGCTACACCTTC TRBJ1-2 TRBD1 - TRBV28
CASTGGSGNEQFF TGTGCCAGCACGGGCGGGAGTGGTAATGAGCAGTTCTTC TRBJ2-1 TRBD2 - TRBV27
CASSSRAGRETQYF TGTGCCAGCAGCTCAAGGGCGGGGAGAGAGACCCAGTACTTC TRBJ2-5 - - TRBV7-6
CASSPSYEQYF TGTGCCAGCAGCCCTTCCTACGAGCAGTACTTC TRBJ2-7 - - TRBV7-2
CASRSLRVKAALQETQYF TGTGCCAGCAGATCGTTGCGGGTGAAAGCGGCGCTCCAAGAGACCCAGTACTTC TRBJ2-5 - - TRBV25-1
CASSFQGSEQYF TGTGCCAGCAGCTTTCAGGGTAGCGAGCAGTACTTC TRBJ2-7 - - TRBV7-6
CSVKPLLAEDFGTQYF TGCAGCGTTAAACCCCTCCTAGCGGAGGACTTTGGTACGCAGTATTTT TRBJ2-3 TRBD2 few TRBV29-1
CASSQVGATYNEQFF TGTGCCAGCAGCCAGGTTGGGGCCACCTACAATGAGCAGTTCTTC TRBJ2-1 - once TRBV14
CASSQSRDTGELFF TGCGCCAGCAGTCAATCGAGGGACACCGGGGAGCTGTTTTTT TRBJ2-2 - - TRBV23-1
CASSLGQAGDYYEQYF TGTGCCAGCAGCTTAGGTCAGGCGGGGGATTACTACGAGCAGTACTTC TRBJ2-7 TRBD2 - TRBV13
CASRGPSLAFHNEQFF TGCGCCAGCAGGGGGCCGTCGCTAGCGTTCCACAATGAGCAGTTCTTC TRBJ2-1 - - TRBV10-2
CASSPAGGTQETQYF TGTGCCAGCTCACCAGCGGGGGGGACTCAAGAGACCCAGTACTTC TRBJ2-5 TRBD2 - TRBV18
CASRSSGSGNTQYF TGTGCCAGCAGATCCAGCGGGAGTGGAAATACGCAGTATTTT TRBJ2-3 TRBD2 few TRBV5-6
CASSSSGGGQPQHF TGTGCCAGCAGCTCTAGTGGGGGCGGTCAGCCCCAGCATTTT TRBJ1-5 - - TRBV11-2
CASSRQRPAYNEQFF TGTGCCAGCTCCCGCCAGAGGCCCGCATACAATGAGCAGTTCTTC TRBJ2-1 - - TRBV27
CASSFSGGRNQPQHF TGTGCCAGCAGTTTTAGCGGGGGTCGTAATCAGCCCCAGCATTTT TRBJ1-5 - - TRBV28
CASSFSGSSPSRSEQYF TGTGCCAGCAGCTTTTCCGGATCTAGCCCGAGTCGGAGCGAGCAGTACTTC TRBJ2-7 - - TRBV7-2
CASSPGLAGARYEQYF TGTGCCAGCAGTCCGGGACTAGCGGGAGCTCGTTACGAGCAGTACTTC TRBJ2-7 TRBD2 - TRBV28
CASSSLAGVVGELFF TGTGCCAGCAGTTCCCTAGCGGGAGTGGTCGGGGAGCTGTTTTTT TRBJ2-2 TRBD2 - TRBV28
CATSSRGPSGANVLTF TGTGCCACTAGTTCCAGGGGGCCATCTGGGGCCAACGTCCTGACTTTC TRBJ2-6 TRBD1 - TRBV19
CACGDRGETQYF TGTGCCTGCGGGGACAGGGGCGAGACCCAGTACTTC TRBJ2-5 TRBD1 - TRBV30